This entry lists 3 T cell receptor beta chains sequenced from one sample in a study of human T cells and chemical hapten exposure. The time point here: patch test 3, about 24 weeks after DPC sensitization. The treatment here: therapeutic diphenylcyclopropenone sensitization with weekly scalp DPC. TCRdb itself ran the RACE reads through MiXCR, one entry per CDR3 protein. The data show more than 95,000 distinct CDR3 sequences, 25% to 35% seen once. Specimen: whole blood, collected in connection with sensitization to the hapten diphenylcyclopropenone (DPC). The receptors originated from a man aged 35 to 55 with alopecia areata. Some clones in this sample may be carry-over from other donors' samples.

The rearrangement joins TRBV12-3 or TRBV12-4 to TRBJ2-4; TRBD1 matches at 9 bases. Germline trimming cut 2 bases from V and 0 bases from J; bases unmatched to any gene: 2. This CDR3 comprises 16 residues. CDR3 sequence (DNA): TGTGCCAGCAGTTTAACAGGGGGCTTAGCCAAAAACATTCAGTACTTC. It codes for CASSLTGGLAKNIQYF.

In this sample, this clonotype turned up a few times. V and J are TRBV7-9 and TRBJ1-2; no clear D. The CDR3 consists of 12 residues. The V gene's germline CDR1 is SEHNR and CDR2 FQNEAQ (reference sequence). Trimming pared 3 bases from V and 4 bases from J, leaving 6 bases between. The CDR3 bases are TGTGCCAGCAGCTTTGCAGGCTATGGCTACACCTTC. Its protein product is CASSFAGYGYTF.

The V call is TRBV6-6, the J call TRBJ2-5; tentatively, D is TRBD1 or TRBD2 (6 bases each). This CDR3 is built from 14 residues. V dropped 6 bases and J dropped 7 bases, with 18 bases sitting between them. In germline, CDR1 is MNHNY, CDR2 SVGAGI (reference sequence). Here the CDR3 reads CASSSLRGRVTQYF. In DNA form, the CDR3 reads TGTGCCAGCAGCTCCCTCCGGGGGCGGGTGACCCAGTACTTC.